Below, 9 T cell receptor beta chains from the same sample are listed, as sequenced in a study of cytomegalovirus exposure and HLA in healthy donors. The data were produced by immunoSEQ multiplex PCR, yet TCRdb's version contains in-frame clones alone and is incomplete. The sample carries approximately 44,000 clones, roughly 88% recorded once. The specimen sequenced was PBMCs. These TCRs come from a woman in her 30s in good health and CMV-seronegative.

The chain has TRBV6-6 and TRBJ2-1; 9 nucleotides match TRBD1. CDR3 length: 16 amino acids. Germline values: CDR1 MNHNY, CDR2 SVGAGI (reference sequence). V lost 0 bases and J lost 5; bases outside the gene matches: 5. CDR3: CASSYSPGQGNNEQFF. The CDR3 DNA reads TGTGCCAGCAGTTACTCCCCGGGACAGGGAAACAATGAGCAGTTCTTC.

The rearrangement links TRBV6-6 to TRBJ1-5; 8 positions agree with TRBD1. The CDR3 covers 16 residues. J was trimmed by 2 bases and V by 4 bases; bases with no gene match: 7. Germline loops: CDR1 MNHNY, CDR2 SVGAGI (reference sequence). CDR3 coding DNA: TGTGCCAGCAGTTCAACCGACAGGGGAGGCAATCAGCCCCAGCATTTT. Protein sequence: CASSSTDRGGNQPQHF.

This chain links TRBV13 with TRBJ2-7; D is undetermined. CDR1 and CDR2 (germline): PRHDT, FYEKMQ (reference sequence). V was pared by 4 bases and J by 5 bases, with 9 bases between. This CDR3 is 12 amino acids long. The CDR3 region has the DNA TGTGCCAGCAGCTCCGTACGGGACGAGCAGTACTTC. Residues: CASSSVRDEQYF.

This clone was recorded only once. The chain combines TRBV18 with TRBJ2-7; D call uncertain. V lost 4 bases, J lost 3 bases, and 7 bases lay in between. The germline V gene encodes CDR1 KGHSH and CDR2 LQKENI. The CDR3 is made up of 12 amino acids. CDR3 sequence (DNA): TGTGCCAGCTCACTGCAGGTCTACGAGCAGTACTTC. Translation gives CASSLQVYEQYF.

The V and J genes are TRBV10-2 and TRBJ1-2; 8 bases align to TRBD1. CDR1 and CDR2 from the germline V gene are WSHSY and SAAADI. The CDR3 totals 15 residues. J lost 8 bases, V lost 6 bases, and 14 bases had no gene match. Written as DNA, the CDR3 is TGCGCCAGCAGCCTGACGGGGACAGGTTCCCTAGGCTACACCTTC. Translated, it gives CASSLTGTGSLGYTF.

V gene TRBV19 combines with J gene TRBJ1-2; 7 bases map to TRBD1. Germline values: CDR1 LNHDA, CDR2 SQIVND (reference sequence). The CDR3 is 13 amino acids. V gave up 7 bases and J gave up 2 bases; unmatched junction bases: 4. The CDR3 DNA sequence: TGTGCCAGTACCGGACAGGCGAACTATGGCTACACCTTC. Protein sequence: CASTGQANYGYTF.

This chain links TRBV27 with TRBJ2-3; D perhaps matches TRBD2 (6 bases). Trimming took off 0 bases at V and 0 bases at J, with 13 bases between the two ends. Per the germline V gene, CDR1 is MNHEY and CDR2 is SMNVEV (reference sequence). CDR3 length equals 17 residues. DNA of the CDR3: TGTGCCAGCAGTTTATCTGAGCCGGGGGATAGCACAGATACGCAGTATTTT. Translated, it gives CASSLSEPGDSTDTQYF.

This sequence joins TRBV27 and TRBJ2-7, with a possible D match to TRBD1 (6 bases). Between the trimmed V and J ends, which lost 3 bases and 2 bases, there was a span of 11 bases. Germline CDR1 MNHEY, CDR2 SMNVEV (reference sequence). The length of the CDR3 is 14 residues. The CDR3 is CASSFSRQAYEQYF. Written as DNA, the CDR3 is TGTGCCAGCAGTTTCAGTCGACAGGCCTACGAGCAGTACTTC.

V and J are TRBV27 and TRBJ2-7, with 12 bases fitting TRBD2. The CDR3 contains 16 residues. With 5 bases clipped from V and 5 bases from J, the junction kept 10 bases outside the gene matches. Germline loops: CDR1 MNHEY, CDR2 SMNVEV (reference sequence). The DNA for the CDR3 is TGTGCCAGCAGTGAGGTCCGACTAGCGGGAGCCCACGAGCAGTACTTC. Residues: CASSEVRLAGAHEQYF.